This TCR beta chain is from a study of cytomegalovirus exposure and HLA in healthy donors. Whole-study results and caveats: A later analysis linked a missense DCLRE1C variant to TCR beta V- and J-gene trimming. Rare TCR sequences predominated, though certain public TCRs were found in many donors.

CDR1 and CDR2 (germline): LNHDA, SQIVND (reference sequence). Trimming took 4 bases from V and 5 from J; bases not matched to a gene: 7. The CDR3 length is 14 residues. It was with 60 Vbeta and 13 Jbeta primers that the PCR ran. The assay was immunoSEQ multiplex PCR, and TCRdb's table has in-frame clones only and misses some. The sample consists of tens of thousands of clones, under 80% of them appearing once. Healthy bone marrow donors made up the donors. For this clone: Its specificity is not known.

This TCR came from a man between 60 and 70 years old in good health and CMV-seropositive. The chain employs TRBV19 and TRBJ1-2, with 7 bases matching TRBD1. Material: PBMCs. In nucleotides, the CDR3 is TGTGCCAGTAGTACACTACAGGGGTTTTATGGCTACACCTTC. This translates into CASSTLQGFYGYTF.